These 20 T cell receptor beta chains originate from one sample sequenced in a study of sequential checkpoint blockade in melanoma. Profiling relied on immunoSEQ multiplex PCR, and the TCRdb table lists in-frame clones only, not all of them. The data show 4,500 to 5,500 clones, with about 80% seen just once and roughly 24% held by the top ten. Described treatment: randomized to nivolumab then ipilimumab (arm A) or the reverse (arm B). The specimen comprised CD8+ T cells sorted from blood (inferred from file names), sampled from a patient given nivolumab and ipilimumab in sequence. All receptors derive from a human donor with melanoma.

The chain carries TRBV19 and TRBJ2-3; D is ambiguous. Trimming took off 6 bases at V and 0 bases at J, with 10 bases between the two ends. The CDR3 extends over 14 amino acids. The germline V gene encodes CDR1 LNHDA and CDR2 SQIVND (reference sequence). The CDR3 here is CASRIRTSTDTQYF. CDR3 DNA sequence: TGTGCCAGTAGAATTAGAACTAGCACAGATACGCAGTATTTT. The entire variable domain, with the rest obtained from reference TRBV19 and TRBJ2-3, is as follows: DGGITQSPKYLFRKEGQNVTLSCEQNLNHDAMYWYRQDPGQGLRLIYYSQIVNDFQKGDIAEGYSVSREKKESFPLTVTSAQKNPTAFYLCASRIRTSTDTQYFGPGTRLTVL.

The V call is TRBV6-5, the J call TRBJ2-1; tentative D call: TRBD1 (5 bases). CDR3 length equals 13 residues. V gave up 2 bases and J gave up 7 bases, with 9 bases separating them. Germline V gene data show CDR1 as MNHEY and CDR2 as SVGAGI. The CDR3 DNA reads TGTGCCAGCAGTTACGGGCAGGGTAATGAGCAGTTCTTC. The encoded protein is CASSYGQGNEQFF.

The chain employs TRBV6-5 and TRBJ2-2, with 7 bases identical to TRBD2. Per germline, CDR1 MNHEY and CDR2 SVGAGI. This CDR3 comprises 14 residues. J gave up 6 bases and V 2 bases, and 3 bases lay outside the gene matches. The CDR3 DNA follows: TGTGCCAGCAGTTACGCTCTAGCGGCCGGGGAGCTGTTTTTT. Its translation is CASSYALAAGELFF.

The chain is built from TRBV4-2 and TRBJ2-1; 7 bases agree with TRBD2. J was trimmed by 0 bases and V by 3 bases; bases with no gene match: 8. Germline V gene lookup returns CDR1 LGHNA and CDR2 YNFKEQ. The length of the CDR3 is 17 residues. The CDR3 loop reads CASSHPAGGSSYNEQFF. The CDR3 bases are TGTGCCAGCAGCCATCCGGCCGGCGGGAGCTCCTACAATGAGCAGTTCTTC.

The chain links TRBV7-6 to TRBJ1-2; 7 bases are shared with TRBD1. The CDR3 consists of 15 residues. V was clipped by 4 bases and J by 6 bases; unmatched bases: 11. The germline V gene has CDR1 SGHVS and CDR2 FNYEAQ. CDR3 loop: CASSSGVQGMNGYTF. The CDR3 DNA follows: TGTGCCAGCAGCTCGGGGGTACAGGGGATGAATGGCTACACCTTC.

The gene calls are TRBV13 and TRBJ2-3; D is perhaps TRBD2 (5 bases). Trimming left V 0 bases short and J 3 bases short, with 7 bases between. CDR3 size: 14 residues. Germline CDR1 and CDR2: PRHDT and FYEKMQ (reference sequence). The CDR3: CASSLGRGTDTQYF. As DNA, the CDR3 is TGTGCCAGCAGCTTAGGCCGGGGAACAGATACGCAGTATTTT.

The chain joins TRBV18 to TRBJ1-1; TRBD1 might be the D (5 bases). Looked up from germline, CDR1 is KGHSH and CDR2 is LQKENI. Trimming left V 0 bases short and J 2 bases short, with 13 bases between. CDR3 length: 16 residues. CDR3 sequence (DNA): TGTGCCAGCTCACCACCGGATGATGGGGCCAACACTGAAGCTTTCTTT. This gives the protein CASSPPDDGANTEAFF.

This chain uses TRBV19 with TRBJ1-1; TRBD1 agrees at 7 bases. Germline loops: CDR1 LNHDA, CDR2 SQIVND (reference sequence). V shed 1 base and J 1 base; nucleotides not matched to a gene: 3. The CDR3 is 15 residues long. The CDR3 sequence is CASSIARTGNTEAFF. As DNA, the CDR3 is TGTGCCAGTAGTATAGCTCGGACAGGGAACACTGAAGCTTTCTTT.

This chain joins TRBV6-1 and TRBJ2-7; D is possibly TRBD1 (6 bases). The V end lost 4 bases, the J end lost 0 bases, and 13 bases lay between the germline ends. From germline, CDR1 is MNHNS and CDR2 SASEGT. This CDR3 has 15 residues. The CDR3 DNA reads as TGTGCCAGCAGTGCGATACAGGGAAGCTCCTACGAGCAGTACTTC. Translation: CASSAIQGSSYEQYF.

V gene TRBV9 combines with J gene TRBJ2-3; TRBD2 agrees at 8 bases. Germline lookup yields CDR1 SGDLS and CDR2 YYNGEE. The CDR3 runs to 15 residues. The J segment lost 5 bases and the V segment lost 3 bases, leaving 8 bases of the junction unmatched. The CDR3 nucleotides read TGTGCCAGCAGCGCCTATAGCGGGGAGGGAGATACGCAGTATTTT. It yields the protein CASSAYSGEGDTQYF.

CDR3: CASSLSGGPRDEQYF. Written as DNA, the CDR3 is TGTGCCAGCAGTTTATCGGGGGGGCCTCGGGACGAGCAGTACTTC. This chain joins TRBV28 and TRBJ2-7; 8 bases match TRBD2. The germline V gene encodes CDR1 MDHEN and CDR2 SYDVKM. The CDR3 runs to 15 residues. V was clipped by 1 base and J by 5 bases; unmatched bases: 7.

This chain's CDR3 is CASSPGQGAPLRGGTGELFF. The CDR3 DNA sequence: TGTGCCAGCAGCCCCGGACAGGGGGCGCCCTTAAGGGGGGGAACCGGGGAGCTGTTTTTT. V gene TRBV7-3 combines with J gene TRBJ2-2; 11 positions match TRBD1. The CDR3 spans 20 residues. V lost 5 bases to trimming and J lost 5 bases; unmatched junction nucleotides: 19. Germline V gives CDR1 SGHTA, CDR2 FQGTGA.

J is TRBJ2-1 and V is TRBV20-1; D unclear. This CDR3 comprises 11 residues. V was pared by 0 bases and J by 10 bases, with 7 bases between. Germline V gives CDR1 DFQATT, CDR2 SNEGSKA (reference sequence). DNA of the CDR3: TGCAGTGCTAGAGATACGACAGAGCAGTTCTTC. This translates into CSARDTTEQFF.

The chain recombines TRBV7-8 with TRBJ2-3; 7 nucleotides align to TRBD2. CDR1 is SGHVS, CDR2 FQNEAQ, per germline. Trimming removed 3 bases from V and 6 bases from J; junction bases left unmatched: 6. CDR3 size: 14 residues. DNA for the CDR3: TGTGCCAGCAGCTTTAGTGGGGAGGGTGATACGCAGTATTTT. Its translation is CASSFSGEGDTQYF. The variable domain in full, with the rest retrieved from reference TRBV7-8 and TRBJ2-3, is GAGVSQSPRYKVAKRGQDVALRCDPISGHVSLFWYQQALGQGPEFLTYFQNEAQLDKSGLPSDRFFAERPEGSVSTLKIQRTQQEDSAVYLCASSFSGEGDTQYFGPGTRLTVL.

This clone was detected a few times. This chain joins TRBV28 and TRBJ2-6; 9 bases are a match to TRBD1. CDR3 length: 20 amino acids. CDR1 and CDR2 (germline): MDHEN, SYDVKM. With 6 bases clipped from V and 2 bases from J, the junction kept 17 bases outside the gene matches. For the CDR3, the DNA is TGTGCCAGCAGCTCATTTACCTCGGGACAGGGAAAGGCTGGGGCCAACGTCCTGACTTTC. This codes for CASSSFTSGQGKAGANVLTF.

V and J are TRBV10-3 and TRBJ2-1; 12 bases are a match to TRBD2. This CDR3 comprises 14 residues. Germline CDR1 is ENHRY and CDR2 is SYGVKD. V lost 2 bases to trimming and J lost 15 bases; unmatched junction nucleotides: 8. The CDR3 is CAISEPGLAGTSFF. DNA of the CDR3: TGTGCCATCAGTGAGCCCGGACTAGCGGGGACTTCGTTCTTC.

The chain is built from TRBV9 and TRBJ1-5; D may be TRBD1 (5 bases). Per the germline V gene, CDR1 is SGDLS and CDR2 is YYNGEE. The CDR3 sequence is 14 residues long. V lost 3 bases to trimming and J lost 4 bases, with 11 bases between them. CDR3 sequence (DNA): TGTGCCAGCAGCGCAGGGATCACGAATCAGCCCCAGCATTTT. Translating gives CASSAGITNQPQHF.

The chain employs TRBV4-2 and TRBJ2-5; D remains unclear. The tail of the sequence fits TRBJ2-7 better, so the J call may be wrong. CDR1 is LGHNA, CDR2 YNFKEQ, per germline. The CDR3 length is 15 residues. This chain's CDR3 is CASSQESRLAYEQYF. CDR3 nucleotides: TGTGCCAGCAGCCAAGAATCTAGGTTAGCCTACGAGCAGTACTTC.

This clone was picked up a small number of times. This chain uses TRBV29-1 with TRBJ2-1, with TRBD1 as a possible D gene (6 bases). Looked up from germline, CDR1 is SQVTM and CDR2 is ANQGSEA. The CDR3 spans 14 residues. The V gene lost 2 bases and the J gene lost 0 bases, with 8 bases spanning the gap. The CDR3 nucleotides are TGCAGCGTTGAAAGGGACACCTCCTACAATGAGCAGTTCTTC. Its translation is CSVERDTSYNEQFF.

The V and J genes are TRBV9 and TRBJ2-5; 9 nucleotides agree with TRBD2. With 3 bases clipped from V and 2 bases from J, the junction kept 5 bases outside the gene matches. Germline CDR1 SGDLS, CDR2 YYNGEE. The CDR3 extends over 15 amino acids. CDR3 in amino acids: CASSEMTSGQETQYF. CDR3 DNA: TGTGCCAGCAGCGAAATGACTAGCGGTCAAGAGACCCAGTACTTC.